This is a list of T cell receptor beta chains from one sample in a study of vaccination and CD4 T cells after COVID-19. MiXCR was run by TCRdb on the PCR reads, yielding one entry per CDR3 protein. The data hold more than 9,500 distinct CDR3 sequences, with 60% observed a single time. The antigens for these receptors are not known. Material for sequencing was CD4+ T cells from blood, cultured in vitro. The origin of the receptors is a human donor who had recovered from COVID-19. The CDR3 runs from the conserved cysteine through the conserved F or W. Each record gives: V gene, clone size, D gene, J gene, CDR3 DNA, CDR3 protein. D genes are given only for firm matches. Size tells how often a clone was seen (once, few, many) or the class of an expanded clone, and some rows leave it out.

v_gene: TRBV7-8
abundance: NA
d_gene: NA
j_gene: TRBJ2-5
CDR3nt: TGTGCCAGCAGCGAACGGAGGGCCACGGAGACCCAGTACTTC
CDR3aa: CASSERRATETQYF

v_gene: TRBV20-1
abundance: few
d_gene: NA
j_gene: TRBJ2-1
CDR3nt: TGCAGTGCTAGAGTTTTTCTACTAGGAACCTACAATGAGCAGTTCTTC
CDR3aa: CSARVFLLGTYNEQFF

v_gene: TRBV28
abundance: NA
d_gene: NA
j_gene: TRBJ2-1
CDR3nt: TGTGCCAGCACCCAAGGTGGCGGGCCATCCTACAATGAGCAGTTCTTC
CDR3aa: CASTQGGGPSYNEQFF

v_gene: TRBV28
abundance: NA
d_gene: NA
j_gene: TRBJ1-2
CDR3nt: TGTGCCTCGAAGTACTATGGCTACACCTTC
CDR3aa: CASKYYGYTF

v_gene: TRBV6-1
abundance: NA
d_gene: NA
j_gene: TRBJ2-7
CDR3nt: TGTGCCAGCACCAGTATAGTGAGCTCCTACGAGCAGTACTTC
CDR3aa: CASTSIVSSYEQYF

v_gene: TRBV6-5
abundance: NA
d_gene: TRBD2
j_gene: TRBJ2-5
CDR3nt: TGTGCCAGCAGTTACTCAGGCCTAGCGGGAGAGACCCAGTACTTC
CDR3aa: CASSYSGLAGETQYF

v_gene: TRBV4-1
abundance: NA
d_gene: TRBD1
j_gene: TRBJ2-2
CDR3nt: TGCGCCAGCAGCCCACTAAGGGGGCGGGACACCGGGGAGCTGTTTTTT
CDR3aa: CASSPLRGRDTGELFF

v_gene: TRBV7-9
abundance: NA
d_gene: TRBD2
j_gene: TRBJ2-1
CDR3nt: TGTGCCAGCAGCAGTCTAGCGGGTTACAATGAGCAGTTCTTC
CDR3aa: CASSSLAGYNEQFF

v_gene: TRBV20-1
abundance: few
d_gene: NA
j_gene: TRBJ2-7
CDR3nt: TGCAGTGCTAGCCCCGGGACCGCGTACGAGCAGTACTTC
CDR3aa: CSASPGTAYEQYF

v_gene: TRBV6-1
abundance: once
d_gene: NA
j_gene: TRBJ1-1
CDR3nt: TGTGCCAGCAGGGAATCGACGGGGTTGGGCACTGAAGCTTTCTTT
CDR3aa: CASRESTGLGTEAFF

v_gene: TRBV30
abundance: NA
d_gene: NA
j_gene: TRBJ1-3
CDR3nt: TGTGCCTGGGAACAGGACCGTGGAAACACCATATATTTT
CDR3aa: CAWEQDRGNTIYF

v_gene: TRBV20-1
abundance: NA
d_gene: TRBD2
j_gene: TRBJ2-1
CDR3nt: TGCAGTGCCTTAGGGCTAGCGGGGCCAGGCTCCTACAATGAGCAGTTCTTC
CDR3aa: CSALGLAGPGSYNEQFF

v_gene: TRBV7-3
abundance: NA
d_gene: TRBD2
j_gene: TRBJ2-2
CDR3nt: TGTGCCAGTAGCGGGAGGAGGAACACCGGGGAGCTGTTTTTT
CDR3aa: CASSGRRNTGELFF

v_gene: TRBV29-1
abundance: NA
d_gene: NA
j_gene: TRBJ1-1
CDR3nt: TGCAGCGTTGCCGGGACAATGAACACTGAAGCTTTCTTT
CDR3aa: CSVAGTMNTEAFF

v_gene: TRBV5-1
abundance: NA
d_gene: TRBD1
j_gene: TRBJ2-7
CDR3nt: TGCGCCAGCAGCTTGGGGGACAGGGGAGACGAGCAGTACTTC
CDR3aa: CASSLGDRGDEQYF

v_gene: TRBV7-8
abundance: NA
d_gene: NA
j_gene: TRBJ2-7
CDR3nt: TGTGCCAGCAGCTTAGATAGCGGTTCCTACGAGCAGTACTTC
CDR3aa: CASSLDSGSYEQYF

v_gene: TRBV28
abundance: NA
d_gene: NA
j_gene: TRBJ2-7
CDR3nt: TGTGCCAGCAGTTCCCAATATTCCTCCTACGAGCAGTACTTC
CDR3aa: CASSSQYSSYEQYF

v_gene: TRBV7-9
abundance: NA
d_gene: TRBD2
j_gene: TRBJ2-1
CDR3nt: TGTGCCAGCAGTCCCGGACTAGCGGGAGGGATTTACAATGAGCAGTTCTTC
CDR3aa: CASSPGLAGGIYNEQFF

v_gene: TRBV6-1
abundance: NA
d_gene: NA
j_gene: TRBJ1-3
CDR3nt: TGTGCCAGCACTACCGCTCAATCTGGAAACACCATATATTTT
CDR3aa: CASTTAQSGNTIYF

v_gene: TRBV20-1
abundance: NA
d_gene: NA
j_gene: TRBJ1-2
CDR3nt: TGCAGTGTCCCAAATAACCGACTGAACCCAATCGGCTATGGCTACACCTTC
CDR3aa: CSVPNNRLNPIGYGYTF

v_gene: TRBV20-1
abundance: few
d_gene: NA
j_gene: TRBJ1-5
CDR3nt: TGCAGTGCTAGGTACAGGGCGTTGGGTCAGCCCCAGCATTTT
CDR3aa: CSARYRALGQPQHF

v_gene: TRBV28
abundance: NA
d_gene: NA
j_gene: TRBJ2-6
CDR3nt: TGTGCCAGCAGTAGGGGGGTCTCTGGGGCCAACGTCCTGACTTTC
CDR3aa: CASSRGVSGANVLTF

v_gene: TRBV7-9
abundance: NA
d_gene: TRBD2
j_gene: TRBJ2-3
CDR3nt: TGTGCCAGCAGCTTCGATACGGGAGGGCCTGTTAGAGATACGCAGTATTTT
CDR3aa: CASSFDTGGPVRDTQYF

v_gene: TRBV20-1
abundance: few
d_gene: NA
j_gene: TRBJ2-3
CDR3nt: TGCAGTGCTATCGTCGGGGTAGCGAGTTCAGATACGCAGTATTTT
CDR3aa: CSAIVGVASSDTQYF

v_gene: TRBV6-1
abundance: few
d_gene: TRBD2
j_gene: TRBJ2-3
CDR3nt: TGTGCCAGCAGTGACGTAGCGGGAGGCACAGATACGCAGTATTTT
CDR3aa: CASSDVAGGTDTQYF

v_gene: TRBV30
abundance: NA
d_gene: TRBD2
j_gene: TRBJ2-2
CDR3nt: TGTGCCTGGAGGGAACGACTACCACTAGCGGGAGTATGGGGGAACACCGGGGAGCTGTTTTTT
CDR3aa: CAWRERLPLAGVWGNTGELFF

v_gene: TRBV7-8
abundance: NA
d_gene: TRBD1
j_gene: TRBJ1-2
CDR3nt: TGTGCCAGCAGCATGCCCGGGACAGAGGAGGGCTACACCTTC
CDR3aa: CASSMPGTEEGYTF

v_gene: TRBV6-1
abundance: NA
d_gene: TRBD1
j_gene: TRBJ2-7
CDR3nt: TGTGCCAGCAGTGTTTTGACAGGGGGCCTTTACGAGCAGTACTTC
CDR3aa: CASSVLTGGLYEQYF

v_gene: TRBV6-1
abundance: NA
d_gene: NA
j_gene: TRBJ1-5
CDR3nt: TGTGCCAGCACCAAGAACGGGGGGATTAGCAATCAGCCCCAGCATTTT
CDR3aa: CASTKNGGISNQPQHF

v_gene: TRBV10-3
abundance: NA
d_gene: TRBD2
j_gene: TRBJ2-5
CDR3nt: TGTGCCATCAGTGAGCGAAGGCCTGGACTAGCGGGCCATCCGAAAGAGACCCAGTACTTC
CDR3aa: CAISERRPGLAGHPKETQYF

v_gene: TRBV20-1
abundance: NA
d_gene: TRBD1
j_gene: TRBJ1-1
CDR3nt: TGCAGTGCTAGAACGGACAGGGGCTTCCTCGACACTGAAGCTTTCTTT
CDR3aa: CSARTDRGFLDTEAFF

v_gene: TRBV20-1
abundance: NA
d_gene: NA
j_gene: TRBJ2-5
CDR3nt: TGCAGTGCTAGAGGGATTCGAGAGACCCAGTACTTC
CDR3aa: CSARGIRETQYF

v_gene: TRBV19
abundance: few
d_gene: NA
j_gene: TRBJ2-5
CDR3nt: TGTGCCAGTAGTCCCGTAGGGCCCGGATCATCCACAGGGGAGACCCAGTACTTC
CDR3aa: CASSPVGPGSSTGETQYF

v_gene: TRBV6-1
abundance: once
d_gene: NA
j_gene: TRBJ2-4
CDR3nt: TGTGCCAGCAGTGGAGTAGGACAAAACATTCAGTACTTC
CDR3aa: CASSGVGQNIQYF

v_gene: TRBV10-1
abundance: NA
d_gene: TRBD2
j_gene: TRBJ2-3
CDR3nt: TGCGCCAGCAGTGAGCGGGGGGACACAGATACGCAGTATTTT
CDR3aa: CASSERGDTDTQYF

v_gene: TRBV7-9
abundance: few
d_gene: NA
j_gene: TRBJ2-7
CDR3nt: TGTGCCAGCAGCTCCGGCGGGGCAGACTACGAGCAGTACTTC
CDR3aa: CASSSGGADYEQYF

v_gene: TRBV10-2
abundance: few
d_gene: TRBD2
j_gene: TRBJ2-1
CDR3nt: TGCGCCAGCAGTCGGACTAGCGAGAACAATGAGCAGTTCTTC
CDR3aa: CASSRTSENNEQFF

v_gene: TRBV7-2
abundance: few
d_gene: NA
j_gene: TRBJ2-3
CDR3nt: TGTGCCAGCAGCTTCCGGAGGTTGGGGCGAAGCACAGATACGCAGTATTTT
CDR3aa: CASSFRRLGRSTDTQYF

v_gene: TRBV5-4
abundance: NA
d_gene: NA
j_gene: TRBJ2-7
CDR3nt: TGTGCCAGCAGCACGTATAGCGGCGGCTACGAGCAGTACTTC
CDR3aa: CASSTYSGGYEQYF

v_gene: TRBV6-1
abundance: NA
d_gene: NA
j_gene: TRBJ1-2
CDR3nt: TGTGCCAGCAGCGGGTCCCGGGAAGACTATGGCTACACCTTC
CDR3aa: CASSGSREDYGYTF

v_gene: TRBV6-1
abundance: NA
d_gene: NA
j_gene: TRBJ1-2
CDR3nt: TGTGCCAGTAGGGGAGCCGACTACGCCTTC
CDR3aa: CASRGADYAF

v_gene: TRBV20-1
abundance: NA
d_gene: NA
j_gene: TRBJ1-5
CDR3nt: TGCAGTGCTAGAGATAGTAACAGGAGAAGCAATCAGCCCCAGCATTTT
CDR3aa: CSARDSNRRSNQPQHF

v_gene: TRBV20-1
abundance: NA
d_gene: NA
j_gene: TRBJ1-1
CDR3nt: TGCAGTGCCCCAAGATTTATGAACACTGAAGCTTTCTTT
CDR3aa: CSAPRFMNTEAFF

v_gene: TRBV20-1
abundance: NA
d_gene: NA
j_gene: TRBJ1-1
CDR3nt: TGCAGTGCTAGCGGCGCATCTTTGGGGCGCACTGAAGCTTTCTTT
CDR3aa: CSASGASLGRTEAFF

v_gene: TRBV6-1
abundance: few
d_gene: TRBD1
j_gene: TRBJ1-1
CDR3nt: TGTGCCAGCAGTCCGGACAGGGGGCTTACTGAAGCTTTCTTT
CDR3aa: CASSPDRGLTEAFF

v_gene: TRBV20-1
abundance: NA
d_gene: NA
j_gene: TRBJ2-5
CDR3nt: TGCAGTGCTAGGGCCAGACTAGGCAGGGAGACCCAGTACTTC
CDR3aa: CSARARLGRETQYF

v_gene: TRBV18
abundance: NA
d_gene: NA
j_gene: TRBJ1-2
CDR3nt: TGTGCCAGCTCAGAGGACAGAAACTATGGCTACACCTTC
CDR3aa: CASSEDRNYGYTF

v_gene: TRBV20-1
abundance: NA
d_gene: NA
j_gene: TRBJ2-3
CDR3nt: TGCAGTGCCGATACCGGGCCAACCATAACCACAGATACGCAGTATTTT
CDR3aa: CSADTGPTITTDTQYF